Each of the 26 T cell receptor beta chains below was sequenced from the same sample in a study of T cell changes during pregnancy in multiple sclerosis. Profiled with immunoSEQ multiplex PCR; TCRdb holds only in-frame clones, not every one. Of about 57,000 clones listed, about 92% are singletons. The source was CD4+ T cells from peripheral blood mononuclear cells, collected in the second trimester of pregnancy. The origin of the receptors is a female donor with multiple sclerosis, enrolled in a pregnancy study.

CDR3 sequence: CASSLVEVGGEQFF. The CDR3 DNA reads as TGTGCCAGCAGCTTAGTGGAGGTGGGGGGTGAGCAGTTCTTC. The chain has TRBV7-9 and TRBJ2-1; tentative D call: TRBD2 (6 bases). The CDR3 length is 14 residues. V was pared by 1 base and J by 9 bases, with 13 bases between. Per the germline V gene, CDR1 is SEHNR and CDR2 is FQNEAQ (reference sequence).

The CDR3 reads CASSLPNTGELFF. The CDR3 nucleotides read TGTGCCAGTTCCCTACCGAACACCGGGGAGCTGTTTTTT. This chain connects TRBV19 to TRBJ2-2; D is unclear. This CDR3 is built from 13 residues. V lost 8 bases and J 0 bases, leaving 7 bases between the germline ends. CDR1 and CDR2 from the germline V gene are LNHDA and SQIVND (reference sequence).

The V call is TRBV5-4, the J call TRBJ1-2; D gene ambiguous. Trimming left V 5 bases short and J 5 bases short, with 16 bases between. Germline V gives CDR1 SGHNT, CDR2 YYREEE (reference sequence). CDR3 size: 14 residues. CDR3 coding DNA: TGTGCCAGCAGTCAGGCATCCAGCCTGTATGGCTACACCTTC. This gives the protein CASSQASSLYGYTF.

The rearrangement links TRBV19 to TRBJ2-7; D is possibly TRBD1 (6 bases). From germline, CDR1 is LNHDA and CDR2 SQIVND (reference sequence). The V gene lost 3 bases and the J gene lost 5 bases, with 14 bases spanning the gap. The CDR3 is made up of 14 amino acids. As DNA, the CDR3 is TGTGCCAGTAGTATTCAGGGGACAAGGAACGAGCAGTACTTC. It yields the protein CASSIQGTRNEQYF.

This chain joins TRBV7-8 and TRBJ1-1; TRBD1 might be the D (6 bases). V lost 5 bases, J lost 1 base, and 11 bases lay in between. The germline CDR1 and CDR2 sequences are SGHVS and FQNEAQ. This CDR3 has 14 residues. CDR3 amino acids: CASSPRGGNTEAFF. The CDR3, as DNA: TGTGCCAGCAGCCCAAGGGGGGGGAACACTGAAGCTTTCTTT.

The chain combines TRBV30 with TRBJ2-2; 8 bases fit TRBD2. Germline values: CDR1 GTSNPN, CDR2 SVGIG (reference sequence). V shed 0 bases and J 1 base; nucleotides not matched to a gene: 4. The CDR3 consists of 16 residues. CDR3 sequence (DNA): TGTGCCTGGAGTGTATTGCTAGCGGGGAACACCGGGGAGCTGTTTTTT. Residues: CAWSVLLAGNTGELFF.

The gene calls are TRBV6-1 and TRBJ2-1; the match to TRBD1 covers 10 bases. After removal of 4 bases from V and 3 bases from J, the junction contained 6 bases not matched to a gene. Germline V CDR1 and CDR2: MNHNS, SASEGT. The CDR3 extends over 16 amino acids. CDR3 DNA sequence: TGTGCCAGCAGTGCCCGACAGGGGGCCAGCTACAATGAGCAGTTCTTC. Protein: CASSARQGASYNEQFF.

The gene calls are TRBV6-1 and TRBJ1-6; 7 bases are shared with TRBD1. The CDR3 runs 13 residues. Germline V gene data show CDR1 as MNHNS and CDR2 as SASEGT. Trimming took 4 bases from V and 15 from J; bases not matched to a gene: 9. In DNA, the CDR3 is TGTGCCAGCAGTGCCTCCAGGGGGTCAGTCCTCCACTTT. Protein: CASSASRGSVLHF.

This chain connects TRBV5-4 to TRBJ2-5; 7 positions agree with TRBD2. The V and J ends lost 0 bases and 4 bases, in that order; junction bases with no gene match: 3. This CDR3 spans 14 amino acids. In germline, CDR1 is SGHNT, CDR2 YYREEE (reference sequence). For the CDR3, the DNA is TGTGCCAGCAGCTTGGAGGTAGCGGGAGAGACCCAGTACTTC. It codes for CASSLEVAGETQYF.

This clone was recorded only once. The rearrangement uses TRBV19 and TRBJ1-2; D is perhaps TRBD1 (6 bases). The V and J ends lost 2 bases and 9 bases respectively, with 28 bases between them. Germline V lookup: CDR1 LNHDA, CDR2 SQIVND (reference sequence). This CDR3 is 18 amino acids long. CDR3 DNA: TGTGCCAGTAGTATACCCCAAGGGGCAGGGGCCTCTCCCGGTAGCTACACCTTC. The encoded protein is CASSIPQGAGASPGSYTF.

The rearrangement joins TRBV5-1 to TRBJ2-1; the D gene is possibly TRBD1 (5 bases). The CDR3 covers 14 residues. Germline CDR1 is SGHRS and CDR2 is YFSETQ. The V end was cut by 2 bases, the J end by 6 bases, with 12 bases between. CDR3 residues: CASSFRPGPNEQFF. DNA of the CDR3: TGCGCCAGCAGCTTCCGGCCAGGGCCCAATGAGCAGTTCTTC. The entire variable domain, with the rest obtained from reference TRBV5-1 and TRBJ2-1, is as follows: KAGVTQTPRYLIKTRGQQVTLSCSPISGHRSVSWYQQTPGQGLQFLFEYFSETQRNKGNFPGRFSGRQFSNSRSEMNVSTLELGDSALYLCASSFRPGPNEQFFGPGTRLTVL.

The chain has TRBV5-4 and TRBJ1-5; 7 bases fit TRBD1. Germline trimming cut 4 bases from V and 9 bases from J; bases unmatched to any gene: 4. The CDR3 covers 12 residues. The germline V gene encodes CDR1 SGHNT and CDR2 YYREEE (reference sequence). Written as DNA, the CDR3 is TGTGCCAGCAGCCTTTCAGGGGGGCCCCAGCATTTT. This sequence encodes CASSLSGGPQHF.

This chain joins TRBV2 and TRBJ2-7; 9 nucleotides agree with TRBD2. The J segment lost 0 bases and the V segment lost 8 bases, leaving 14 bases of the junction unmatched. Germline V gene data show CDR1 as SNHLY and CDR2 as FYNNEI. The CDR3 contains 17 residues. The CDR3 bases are TGTGCCAGCGGGCGGAAGGATAGCGGGAGTAGCTCCTACGAGCAGTACTTC. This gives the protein CASGRKDSGSSSYEQYF.

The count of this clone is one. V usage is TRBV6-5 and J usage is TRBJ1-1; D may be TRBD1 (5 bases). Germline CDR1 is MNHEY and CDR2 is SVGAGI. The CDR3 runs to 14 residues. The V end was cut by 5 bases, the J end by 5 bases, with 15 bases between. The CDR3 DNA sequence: TGTGCCAGCAGTACGGTCAGGGTTACTACTGAAGCTTTCTTT. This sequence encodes CASSTVRVTTEAFF.

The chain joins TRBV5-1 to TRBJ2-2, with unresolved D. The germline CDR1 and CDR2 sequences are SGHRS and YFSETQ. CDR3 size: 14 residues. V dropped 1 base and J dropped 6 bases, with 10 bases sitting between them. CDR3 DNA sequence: TGCGCCAGCAGCTTGAGACTCCCCGCCGGGGAGCTGTTTTTT. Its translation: CASSLRLPAGELFF.

The CDR3 sequence: CASSVTGYQPQHF. In DNA form, the CDR3 reads TGTGCCAGCAGTGTTACAGGGTATCAGCCCCAGCATTTT. The chain combines TRBV2 with TRBJ1-5; tentatively, D is TRBD1 (6 bases). The germline V gene encodes CDR1 SNHLY and CDR2 FYNNEI. CDR3 length equals 13 residues. V lost 4 bases to trimming and J lost 5 bases, with 9 bases between them.

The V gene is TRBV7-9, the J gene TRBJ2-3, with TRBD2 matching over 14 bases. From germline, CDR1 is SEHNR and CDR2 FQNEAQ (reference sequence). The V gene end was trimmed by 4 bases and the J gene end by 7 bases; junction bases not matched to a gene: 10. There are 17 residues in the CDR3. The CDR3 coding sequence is TGTGCCAGCAGCTCTCCCCTCGGACTAGCGGGAGGATATACGCAGTATTTT. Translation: CASSSPLGLAGGYTQYF.

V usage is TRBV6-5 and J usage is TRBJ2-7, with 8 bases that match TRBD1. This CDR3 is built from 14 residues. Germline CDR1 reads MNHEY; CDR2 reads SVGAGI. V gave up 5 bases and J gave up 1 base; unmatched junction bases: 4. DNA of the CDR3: TGTGCCAGCAGTCGGACAGGGCTATCCTACGAGCAGTACTTC. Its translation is CASSRTGLSYEQYF.

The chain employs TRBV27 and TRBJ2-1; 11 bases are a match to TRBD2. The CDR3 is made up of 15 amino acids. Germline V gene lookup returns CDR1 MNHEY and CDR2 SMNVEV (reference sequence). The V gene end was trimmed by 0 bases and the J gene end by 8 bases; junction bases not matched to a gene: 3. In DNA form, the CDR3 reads TGTGCCAGCAGTTTATCTAGCGGGGGGGTCCATGAGCAGTTCTTC. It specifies CASSLSSGGVHEQFF.

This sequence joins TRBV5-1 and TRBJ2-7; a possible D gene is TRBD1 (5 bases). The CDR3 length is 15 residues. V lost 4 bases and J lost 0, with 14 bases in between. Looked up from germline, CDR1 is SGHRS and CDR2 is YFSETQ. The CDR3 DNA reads TGCGCCAGCAGCCCCAGGGAAAGGAGCTCCTACGAGCAGTACTTC. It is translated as CASSPRERSSYEQYF.

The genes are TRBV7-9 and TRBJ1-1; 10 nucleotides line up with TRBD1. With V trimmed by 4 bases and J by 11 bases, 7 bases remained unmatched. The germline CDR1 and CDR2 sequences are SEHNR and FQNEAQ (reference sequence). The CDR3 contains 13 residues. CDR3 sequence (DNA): TGTGCCAGCAGCTATGGGACAGGGGAGTATGCTTTCTTT. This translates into CASSYGTGEYAFF.

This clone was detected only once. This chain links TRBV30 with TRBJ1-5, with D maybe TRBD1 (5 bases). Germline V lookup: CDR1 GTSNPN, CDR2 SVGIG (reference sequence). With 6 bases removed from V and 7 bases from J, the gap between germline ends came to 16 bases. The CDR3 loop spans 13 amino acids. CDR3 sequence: CACRGGGGQPQHF. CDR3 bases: TGTGCCTGCCGCGGGGGGGGTGGACAGCCCCAGCATTTT.

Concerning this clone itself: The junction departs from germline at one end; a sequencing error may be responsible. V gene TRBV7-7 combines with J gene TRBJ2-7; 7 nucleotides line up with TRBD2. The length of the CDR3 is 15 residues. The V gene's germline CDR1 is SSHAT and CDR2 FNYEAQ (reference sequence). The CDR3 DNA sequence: TGTGCCAGCAGCTTTGGTCGTCGGGGGGACGGAATCCTTTTTTTC. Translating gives CASSFGRRGDGILFF. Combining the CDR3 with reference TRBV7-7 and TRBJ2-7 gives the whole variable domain GAGVSQSPRYKVTKRGQDVTLRCDPISSHATLYWYQQALGQGPEFLTYFNYEAQPDKSGLPSDRFSAERPEGSISTLTIQRTEQRDSAMYRCASSFGRRGDGILFFGPGTRLTVT.

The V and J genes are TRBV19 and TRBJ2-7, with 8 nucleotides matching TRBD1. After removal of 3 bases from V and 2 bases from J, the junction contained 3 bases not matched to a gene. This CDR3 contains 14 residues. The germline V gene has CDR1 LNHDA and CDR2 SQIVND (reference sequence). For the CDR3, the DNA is TGTGCCAGTAGTATTAGACAGGGGCCCTACGAGCAGTACTTC. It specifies CASSIRQGPYEQYF.

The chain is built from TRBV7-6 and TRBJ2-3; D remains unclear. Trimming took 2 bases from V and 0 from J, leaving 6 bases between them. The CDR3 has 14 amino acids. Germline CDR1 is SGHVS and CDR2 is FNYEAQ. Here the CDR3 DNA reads TGTGCCAGCAGCTTATCTAGTAGCACAGATACGCAGTATTTT. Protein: CASSLSSSTDTQYF.

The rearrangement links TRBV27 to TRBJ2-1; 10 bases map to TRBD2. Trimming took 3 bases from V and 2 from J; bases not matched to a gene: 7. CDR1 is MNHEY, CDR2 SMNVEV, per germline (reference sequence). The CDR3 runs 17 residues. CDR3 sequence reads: CASSFRTSGVTYNEQFF. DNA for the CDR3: TGTGCCAGCAGTTTTAGAACTAGCGGGGTGACCTACAATGAGCAGTTCTTC.